This TCR beta chain derives from a study of response to subunit inactivated influenza vaccine (dated by TCRdb to the late 2010s). Broadly, across the study: Deep quantitative T cell receptor repertoire profiling was used in the study to track responses to a trivalent subunit inactivated influenza vaccine.

Results and caveats for the whole study, not just this receptor: According to the authors, only a limited number of new T cells may be recruited by each seasonal influenza vaccination.

The method was RT-PCR. The instrument was an Illumina HiSeq 2500. TCRdb cleaned the public reads at Q25 with fastp, built clones with MiXCR and kept in-frame beta chains. For every CDR3 protein sequence, its rows merge into one entry that carries the most common genes and DNA. Recorded for this sample are about 650,000 distinct CDR3 sequences; 15% to 17% of them occurred a single time. Of the sample, approximately 10% falls within the top ten clones. The sample holds a few counts of this clonotype. Its binding antigen is unknown. Qualities for individual bases were not recorded, and no much larger clone is one base off. The junction carries 14 bases between V and J, which are trimmed by 5 bases and 2 bases respectively. Looking up the germline V gene yields CDR1 SGHTA and CDR2 FQGTGA. Measured from the cysteine to the phenylalanine, the CDR3 is 15 residues long. CDR3 DNA only is kept here, 45 bases in frame from base 1.

This TCR was sampled from a man aged 45-65 years who received an inactivated influenza vaccine. Donor details come from another sample of the same person, matched by shared clones. The V and J segments used are TRBV7-3 and TRBJ2-3; the D gene is possibly TRBD2, with 6 bases matching. This material consisted of PBMCs from blood, taken about 13 days after vaccination. Read as DNA, the sequence is TGTGCCAGCAGCATCAAAGGGGAGGCCACAGATACGCAGTATTTT. This translates into CASSIKGEATDTQYF.